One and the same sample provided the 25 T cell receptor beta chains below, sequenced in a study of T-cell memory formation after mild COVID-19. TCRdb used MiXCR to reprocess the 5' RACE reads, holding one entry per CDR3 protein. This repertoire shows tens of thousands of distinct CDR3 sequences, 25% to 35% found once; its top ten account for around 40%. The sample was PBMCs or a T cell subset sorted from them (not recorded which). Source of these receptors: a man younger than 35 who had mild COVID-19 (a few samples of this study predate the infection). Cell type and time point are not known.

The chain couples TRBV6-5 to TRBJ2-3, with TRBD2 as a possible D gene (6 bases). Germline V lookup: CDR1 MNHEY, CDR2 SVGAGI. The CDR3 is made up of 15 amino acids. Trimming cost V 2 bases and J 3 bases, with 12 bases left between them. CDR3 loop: CASSYNSGTTDTQYF. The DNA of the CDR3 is TGTGCCAGCAGTTACAATTCTGGGACTACAGATACGCAGTATTTT.

The CDR3 reads CASSPEGNQPQHF. CDR3 nucleotide sequence: TGCGCCAGCAGCCCCGAGGGTAATCAGCCCCAGCATTTT. The chain carries TRBV4-1 and TRBJ1-5; D is unresolved. The germline V gene has CDR1 MGHRA and CDR2 YSYEKL. V dropped 4 bases and J dropped 4 bases, with 8 bases sitting between them. This CDR3 comprises 13 residues.

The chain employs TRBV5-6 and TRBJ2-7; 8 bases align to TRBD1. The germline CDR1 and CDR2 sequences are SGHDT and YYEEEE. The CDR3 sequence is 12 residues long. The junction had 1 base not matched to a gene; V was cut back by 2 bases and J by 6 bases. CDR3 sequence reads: CASSFDRGEQYV. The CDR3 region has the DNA TGTGCCAGCAGCTTCGACAGGGGCGAGCAGTACGTC.

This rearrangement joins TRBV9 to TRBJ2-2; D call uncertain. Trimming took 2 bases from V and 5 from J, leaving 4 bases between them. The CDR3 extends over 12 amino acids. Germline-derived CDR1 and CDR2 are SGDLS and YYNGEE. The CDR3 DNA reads TGTGCCAGCAGCGTTACGACCGGGGAGCTGTTTTTT. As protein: CASSVTTGELFF.

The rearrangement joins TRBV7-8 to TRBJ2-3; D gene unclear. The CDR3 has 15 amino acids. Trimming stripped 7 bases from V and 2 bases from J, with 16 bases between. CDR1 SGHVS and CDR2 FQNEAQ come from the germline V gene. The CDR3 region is CASTHLREPTDTQYF. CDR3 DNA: TGTGCCAGCACCCACCTTAGGGAACCCACAGATACGCAGTATTTT.

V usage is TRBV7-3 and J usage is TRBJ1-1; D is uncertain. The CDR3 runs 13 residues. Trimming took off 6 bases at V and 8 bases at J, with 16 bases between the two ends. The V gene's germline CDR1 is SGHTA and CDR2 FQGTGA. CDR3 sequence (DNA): TGTGCCAGCAGAGCTTACCCGGGGAAGGAAGCTTTCTTT. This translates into CASRAYPGKEAFF.

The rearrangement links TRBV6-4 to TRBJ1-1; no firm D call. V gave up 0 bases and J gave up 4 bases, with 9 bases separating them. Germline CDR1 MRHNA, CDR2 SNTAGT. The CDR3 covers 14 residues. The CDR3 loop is CASSDSESPTEAFF. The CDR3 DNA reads TGTGCCAGCAGTGACTCGGAAAGCCCCACTGAAGCTTTCTTT.

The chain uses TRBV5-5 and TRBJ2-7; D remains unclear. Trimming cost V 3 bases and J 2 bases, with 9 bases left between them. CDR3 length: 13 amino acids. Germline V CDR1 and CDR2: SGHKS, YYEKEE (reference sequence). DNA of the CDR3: TGTGCCAGCAGCTCCGGGTTGGCCTACGAGCAGTACGTC. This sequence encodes CASSSGLAYEQYV.

The CDR3 DNA reads TGTGCCAGCAGTTTTAACAGGGAAATCGGGGAGCTGTTTTTT. It translates to CASSFNREIGELFF. The chain has TRBV6-6 and TRBJ2-2; D is perhaps TRBD1 (6 bases). Trimming pared 4 bases from V and 7 bases from J, leaving 13 bases between. Looked up from germline, CDR1 is MNHNY and CDR2 is SVGAGI (reference sequence). The length of the CDR3 is 14 residues.

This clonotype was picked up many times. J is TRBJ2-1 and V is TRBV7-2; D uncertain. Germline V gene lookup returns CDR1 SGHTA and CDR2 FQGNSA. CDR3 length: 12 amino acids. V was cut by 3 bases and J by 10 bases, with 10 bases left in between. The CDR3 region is CASSFGRVEQFF. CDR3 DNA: TGTGCCAGCAGCTTCGGACGTGTGGAGCAGTTCTTC.

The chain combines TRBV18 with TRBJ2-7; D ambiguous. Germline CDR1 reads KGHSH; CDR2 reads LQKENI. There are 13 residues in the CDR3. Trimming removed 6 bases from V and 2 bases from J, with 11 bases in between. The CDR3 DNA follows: TGTGCCAGCTCTGTGGGCCTACCCTACGAGCAGTACTTC. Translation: CASSVGLPYEQYF.

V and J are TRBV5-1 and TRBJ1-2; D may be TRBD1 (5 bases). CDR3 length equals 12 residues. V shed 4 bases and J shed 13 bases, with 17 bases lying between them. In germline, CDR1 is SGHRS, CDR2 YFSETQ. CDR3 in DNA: TGCGCCAGCAGCGCCGAGGCGGCGGGGCTCACCTTC. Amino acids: CASSAEAAGLTF.

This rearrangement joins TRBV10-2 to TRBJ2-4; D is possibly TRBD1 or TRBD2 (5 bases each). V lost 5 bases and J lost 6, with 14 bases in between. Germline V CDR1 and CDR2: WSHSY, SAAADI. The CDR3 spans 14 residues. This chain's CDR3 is CASSHGRGSNIQYF. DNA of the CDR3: TGCGCCAGCAGTCACGGACGGGGCTCAAACATTCAGTACTTC.

CDR3 in amino acids: CSVAHREPYEQYF. The CDR3 DNA follows: TGCAGCGTGGCCCACAGGGAACCCTACGAGCAGTACTTC. The chain employs TRBV29-1 and TRBJ2-7, with D possibly matching TRBD1 (6 bases). Looked up from germline, CDR1 is SQVTM and CDR2 is ANQGSEA. The CDR3 runs to 13 residues. V was clipped by 6 bases and J by 2 bases, with 14 bases between them.

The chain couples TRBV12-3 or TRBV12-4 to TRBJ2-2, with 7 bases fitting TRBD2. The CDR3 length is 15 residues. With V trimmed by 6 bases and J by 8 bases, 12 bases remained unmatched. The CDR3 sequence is CASSPPGLFGGELFF. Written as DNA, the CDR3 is TGTGCCAGCAGCCCGCCGGGACTATTTGGTGGGGAGCTGTTTTTT.

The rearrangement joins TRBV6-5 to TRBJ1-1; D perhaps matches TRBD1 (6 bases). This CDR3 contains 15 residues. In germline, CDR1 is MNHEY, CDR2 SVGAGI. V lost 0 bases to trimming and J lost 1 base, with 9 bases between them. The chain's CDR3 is CASSYSGGANTEAFF. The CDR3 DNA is TGTGCCAGCAGTTACTCCGGGGGGGCGAACACTGAAGCTTTCTTT.

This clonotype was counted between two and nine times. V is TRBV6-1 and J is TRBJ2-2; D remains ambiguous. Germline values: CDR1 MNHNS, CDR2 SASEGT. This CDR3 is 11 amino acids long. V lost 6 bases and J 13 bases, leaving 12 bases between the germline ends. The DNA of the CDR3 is TGTGCCAGCAGAAACAACGGGTGGCTGTTTTTT. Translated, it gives CASRNNGWLFF.

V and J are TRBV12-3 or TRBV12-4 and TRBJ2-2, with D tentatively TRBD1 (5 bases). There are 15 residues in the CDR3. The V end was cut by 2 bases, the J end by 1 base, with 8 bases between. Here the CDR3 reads CASSLTRVNTGELFF. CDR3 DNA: TGTGCCAGCAGTTTAACCAGGGTGAACACCGGGGAGCTGTTTTTT.

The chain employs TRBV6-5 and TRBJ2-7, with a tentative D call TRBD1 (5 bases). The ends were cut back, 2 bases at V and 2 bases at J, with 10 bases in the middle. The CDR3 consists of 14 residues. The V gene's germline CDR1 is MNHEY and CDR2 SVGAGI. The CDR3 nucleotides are TGTGCCAGCAGTTACACAGGCCCTACCTACGAGCAGTACTTC. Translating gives CASSYTGPTYEQYF.

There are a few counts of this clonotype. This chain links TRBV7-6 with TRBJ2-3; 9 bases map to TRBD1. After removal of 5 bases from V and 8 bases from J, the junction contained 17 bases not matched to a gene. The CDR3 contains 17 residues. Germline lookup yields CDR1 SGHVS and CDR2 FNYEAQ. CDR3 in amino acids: CASSHFVPGQGLSTQYF. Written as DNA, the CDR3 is TGTGCCAGCAGCCACTTTGTTCCGGGACAGGGACTCAGTACGCAGTATTTT.

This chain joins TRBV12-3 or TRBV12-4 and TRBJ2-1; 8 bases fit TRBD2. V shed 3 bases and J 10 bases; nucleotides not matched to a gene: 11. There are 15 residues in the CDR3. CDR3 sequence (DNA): TGTGCCAGCAGTTTCCTAACTAGCGGCCCTACGGAGCAGTTCTTC. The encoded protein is CASSFLTSGPTEQFF.

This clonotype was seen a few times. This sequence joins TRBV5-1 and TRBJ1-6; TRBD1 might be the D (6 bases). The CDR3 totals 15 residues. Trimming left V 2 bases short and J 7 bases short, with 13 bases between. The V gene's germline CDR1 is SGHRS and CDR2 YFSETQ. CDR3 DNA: TGCGCCAGCAGCTTATACCAGGGGCTGAATTCACCCCTCCACTTT. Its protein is CASSLYQGLNSPLHF.

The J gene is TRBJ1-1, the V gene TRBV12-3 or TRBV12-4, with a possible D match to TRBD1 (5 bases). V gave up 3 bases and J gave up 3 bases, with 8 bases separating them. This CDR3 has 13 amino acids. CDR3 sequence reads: CASSFPGDTEAFF. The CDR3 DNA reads TGTGCCAGCAGTTTTCCGGGGGACACTGAAGCTTTCTTT.

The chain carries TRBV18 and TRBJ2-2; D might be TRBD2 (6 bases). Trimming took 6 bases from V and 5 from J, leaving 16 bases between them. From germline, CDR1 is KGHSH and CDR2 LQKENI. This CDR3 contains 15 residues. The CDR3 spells CASSPSDDSTGELFF. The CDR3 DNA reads TGTGCCAGCTCTCCTAGCGACGACTCTACCGGGGAGCTGTTTTTT.

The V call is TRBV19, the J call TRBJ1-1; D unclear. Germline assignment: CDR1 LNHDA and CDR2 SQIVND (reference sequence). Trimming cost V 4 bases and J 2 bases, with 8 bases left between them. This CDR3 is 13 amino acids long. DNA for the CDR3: TGTGCCAGTAGTAGCACGGACAACACTGAAGCTTTCTTT. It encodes CASSSTDNTEAFF.